The clone carrying this T cell receptor (beta chain) came up a few times. Its antigen is undetermined. The data belong to a study of early T cells in non-severe SARS-CoV-2 infection. Whole-study context: The sequenced material was bulk RNA from unsorted whole blood, and its chains were unpaired.

Study results and caveats: Using VDJdb, the matching emphasized anti-spike CD8 responses while missing private and CD4 specificities.

Unique molecular identifiers were attached to individual cDNA molecules. MiXCR, run by TCRdb on the 5' RACE reads, gives a single entry per CDR3 protein. The data show under 80,000 distinct CDR3 sequences, 10% to 15% seen once. This receptor was obtained from an adult who was a healthcare worker with PCR-confirmed SARS-CoV-2 infection or an uninfected control (not recorded which). Sequenced: whole blood.

CDR3 sequence reads: CASSPFTEAFF. The DNA for the CDR3 is TGTGCCAGCAGCCCATTCACTGAAGCTTTCTTT. The genes are TRBV7-2 and TRBJ1-1; D gene ambiguous. The V end lost 5 bases, the J end lost 4 bases, and 5 bases lay between the germline ends. The CDR3 contains 11 residues. Germline V gene data show CDR1 as SGHTA and CDR2 as FQGNSA. Complete variable domain (other parts from reference TRBV7-2 and TRBJ1-1): GAGVSQSPSNKVTEKGKDVELRCDPISGHTALYWYRQSLGQGLEFLIYFQGNSAPDKSGLPSDRFSAERTGGSVSTLTIQRTQQEDSAVYLCASSPFTEAFFGQGTRLTVV.